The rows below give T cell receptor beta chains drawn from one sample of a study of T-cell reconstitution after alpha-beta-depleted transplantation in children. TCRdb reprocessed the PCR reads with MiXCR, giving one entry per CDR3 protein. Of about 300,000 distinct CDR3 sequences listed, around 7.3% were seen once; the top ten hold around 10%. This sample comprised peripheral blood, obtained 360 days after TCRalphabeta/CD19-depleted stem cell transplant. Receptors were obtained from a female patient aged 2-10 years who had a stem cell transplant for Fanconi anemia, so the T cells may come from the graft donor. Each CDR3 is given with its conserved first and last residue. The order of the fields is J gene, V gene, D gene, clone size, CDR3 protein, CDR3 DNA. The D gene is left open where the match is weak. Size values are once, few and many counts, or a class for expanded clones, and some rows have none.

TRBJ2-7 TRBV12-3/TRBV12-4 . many CASSLDLSGFSYEQYF TGTGCCAGCAGTTTAGACCTTAGCGGATTCTCCTACGAGCAGTACTTC
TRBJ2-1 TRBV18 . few CASSPYAGAIIHNEQFF TGTGCCAGCTCACCGTACGCGGGGGCCATAATCCACAATGAGCAGTTCTTC
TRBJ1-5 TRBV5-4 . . CASSFYDQPQHF TGTGCCAGCAGCTTCTACGATCAGCCCCAGCATTTT
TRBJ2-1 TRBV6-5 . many CASSYSFRGDEQFF TGTGCCAGCAGTTACTCGTTTCGGGGTGATGAGCAGTTCTTC
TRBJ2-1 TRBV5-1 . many CASSLQGPSYNEQFF TGCGCCAGCAGCCTACAGGGTCCCTCCTACAATGAGCAGTTCTTC
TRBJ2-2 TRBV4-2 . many CASSQDGANTGELFF TGTGCCAGCAGCCAAGACGGAGCAAACACCGGGGAGCTGTTTTTT
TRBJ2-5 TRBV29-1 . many CSVDRAGQETQYF TGCAGCGTGGACCGGGCGGGGCAAGAGACCCAGTACTTC
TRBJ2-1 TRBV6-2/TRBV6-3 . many CASSTYNEQFF TGTGCCAGCAGTACGTACAATGAGCAGTTCTTC
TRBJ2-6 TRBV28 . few CASSLAQGFPGANVLTF TGTGCCAGCAGTTTAGCCCAGGGGTTCCCCGGGGCCAACGTCCTGACTTTC
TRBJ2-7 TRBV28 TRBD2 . CASSWGGSEGLGEQYF TGTGCCAGCAGTTGGGGAGGGAGTGAGGGCCTAGGTGAGCAGTACTTC
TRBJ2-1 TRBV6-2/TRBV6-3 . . CASSYPVSFSYNEQFF TGTGCCAGCAGTTACCCGGTGTCGTTTTCCTACAATGAGCAGTTCTTC
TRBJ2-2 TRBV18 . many CASSPGRPWELFF TGTGCCAGCTCACCCGGTCGGCCCTGGGAGCTGTTTTTT
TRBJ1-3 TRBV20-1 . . CSASDSGNTIYF TGCAGTGCTAGCGACTCTGGAAACACCATATATTTT
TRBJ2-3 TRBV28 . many CASSPWRDTQYF TGTGCCAGCAGTCCTTGGAGGGATACGCAGTATTTT
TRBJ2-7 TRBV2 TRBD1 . CASRPGQLTYEQYF TGTGCCAGCAGGCCGGGACAGCTTACCTACGAGCAGTACTTC
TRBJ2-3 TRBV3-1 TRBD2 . CASSQRWGLAGVPFINTDTQYF TGTGCCAGCAGCCAAAGATGGGGACTAGCGGGGGTCCCCTTCATCAACACAGATACGCAGTATTTT
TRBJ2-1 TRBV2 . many CASRRLSDGDNEQFF TGTGCCAGCAGACGACTCTCGGACGGAGACAATGAGCAGTTCTTC
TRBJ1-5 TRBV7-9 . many CASSTGQPGNQPQHF TGTGCCAGCAGCACTGGACAGCCCGGCAATCAGCCCCAGCATTTT
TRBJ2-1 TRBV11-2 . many CASSLDRGRGFF TGTGCCAGCAGCTTAGATCGTGGTAGGGGGTTCTTC
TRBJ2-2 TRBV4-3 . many CASSQDLRRGGNTGELFF TGCGCCAGCAGCCAAGACCTACGGCGAGGAGGGAACACCGGGGAGCTGTTTTTT
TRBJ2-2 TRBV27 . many CASSLSWMNTGELFF TGTGCCAGCAGTTTATCTTGGATGAACACCGGGGAGCTGTTTTTT
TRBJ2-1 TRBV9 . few CASSVTPPGSSYNEQFF TGTGCCAGCAGCGTAACCCCCCCGGGGTCCTCCTACAATGAGCAGTTCTTC
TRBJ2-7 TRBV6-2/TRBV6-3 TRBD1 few CASSRGRDSSSYEQYF TGTGCCAGCAGTCGAGGCCGGGACAGCTCCTCCTACGAGCAGTACTTC
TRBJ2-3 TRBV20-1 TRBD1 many CSASEKDRGSDTQYF TGCAGTGCTAGTGAAAAGGACAGGGGCTCAGATACGCAGTATTTT
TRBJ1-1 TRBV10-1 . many CASSSTRGRTEAFF TGCGCCAGCAGTTCAACCAGGGGCCGGACTGAAGCTTTCTTT
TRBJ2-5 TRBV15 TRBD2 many CATSRSGTSPETQYF TGTGCCACCAGCAGGAGCGGGACCTCCCCAGAGACCCAGTACTTC